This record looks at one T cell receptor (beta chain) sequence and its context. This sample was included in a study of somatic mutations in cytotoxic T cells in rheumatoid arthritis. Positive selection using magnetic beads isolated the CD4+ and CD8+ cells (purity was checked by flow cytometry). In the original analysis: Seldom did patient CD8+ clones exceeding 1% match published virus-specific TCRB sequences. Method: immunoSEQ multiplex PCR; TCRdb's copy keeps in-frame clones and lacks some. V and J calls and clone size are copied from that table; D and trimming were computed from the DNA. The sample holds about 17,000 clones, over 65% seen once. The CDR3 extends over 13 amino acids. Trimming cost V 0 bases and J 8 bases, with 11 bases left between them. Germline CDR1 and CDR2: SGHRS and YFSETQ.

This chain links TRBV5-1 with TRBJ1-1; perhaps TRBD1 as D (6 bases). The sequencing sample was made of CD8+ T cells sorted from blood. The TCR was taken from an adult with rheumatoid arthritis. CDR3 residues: CASSLGVGTEAFF. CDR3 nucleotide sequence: TGCGCCAGCAGCTTGGGGGTGGGGACAGAAGCTTTCTTT.